The 7 T cell receptor beta chains presented below share a single source sample, sequenced in a study of blood T cell repertoires in COVID-19. Generated by immunoSEQ multiplex PCR, the TCRdb table keeps only in-frame clones and is missing some. The table includes over 200,000 clones, 70% to 90% detected once. Source material: peripheral blood. The source is a man in his forties with acute or convalescent COVID-19.

V is TRBV14 and J is TRBJ1-2, with no clear D. The V end was cut by 3 bases, the J end by 1 base, with 6 bases between. The CDR3 runs 13 residues. Germline V gene lookup returns CDR1 SGHDN and CDR2 FVKESK. CDR3 residues: CASSHEINYGYTF. CDR3 DNA: TGTGCCAGCAGCCACGAGATTAACTATGGCTACACCTTC.

This sequence joins TRBV7-2 and TRBJ1-2; D is ambiguous. With 1 base removed from V and 4 bases from J, the gap between germline ends came to 13 bases. Germline CDR1 SGHTA, CDR2 FQGNSA. The CDR3 has 15 residues. The CDR3 sequence is CASSLVGPEGYGYTF. The DNA of the CDR3 is TGTGCCAGCAGCTTAGTGGGTCCTGAGGGCTATGGCTACACCTTC.

This sequence joins TRBV6-6 and TRBJ1-5; 7 bases map to TRBD1. The CDR3 covers 14 residues. V lost 7 bases, J lost 4 bases, and 7 bases stayed unmatched. Germline V CDR1 and CDR2: MNHNY, SVGAGI (reference sequence). CDR3 DNA sequence: TGTGCCAGCAATCGGGACAGCCAGAATCAGCCCCAGCATTTT. Its protein is CASNRDSQNQPQHF.

The chain recombines TRBV5-1 with TRBJ2-1; D remains unclear. Germline CDR1 and CDR2: SGHRS and YFSETQ. The CDR3 is 12 residues long. Trimming removed 0 bases at V and 7 bases at J, with 5 bases between. In nucleotides, the CDR3 is TGCGCCAGCAGCTTGGCCCGGAATGAGCAGTTCTTC. This encodes CASSLARNEQFF.

This chain links TRBV29-1 with TRBJ2-1; 13 bases are a match to TRBD2. The CDR3 totals 14 residues. V lost 4 bases to trimming and J lost 3 bases; unmatched junction nucleotides: 0. Germline V gives CDR1 SQVTM, CDR2 ANQGSEA. The CDR3 loop is CSVGTSGSYNEQFF. The CDR3 coding sequence is TGCAGCGTTGGGACTAGCGGGAGCTACAATGAGCAGTTCTTC.

V is TRBV4-1 and J is TRBJ2-7; weak D call: TRBD1 (5 bases). Germline CDR1 reads MGHRA; CDR2 reads YSYEKL. Trimming took off 4 bases at V and 3 bases at J, with 16 bases between the two ends. The CDR3 runs 15 residues. The CDR3 coding sequence is TGCGCCAGCAGCCCCTTGGCCAGGGCGGACTACGAGCAGTACTTC. Protein sequence: CASSPLARADYEQYF.

This chain joins TRBV27 and TRBJ1-1; perhaps TRBD1 as D (6 bases). The CDR3 sequence is 18 residues long. Germline V CDR1 and CDR2: MNHEY, SMNVEV (reference sequence). Trimming cost V 5 bases and J 6 bases, with 28 bases left between them. This chain's CDR3 is CASSHSPGGRRNRAEAFF. CDR3 nucleotides: TGTGCCAGCAGTCATTCCCCCGGGGGGCGCAGAAACCGAGCTGAAGCTTTCTTT.